These 27 T cell receptor beta chains originate from one sample sequenced in a study of regulatory T cells in long-lasting Graves disease. HTBI primers from iRepertoire and Arm-PCR of CDR3 regions yielded the TCR beta libraries. Via MiXCR, TCRdb re-called the multiplex PCR reads, giving one row per CDR3 protein. The sample records hundreds of thousands of distinct CDR3 sequences, more than 20% being singletons. The time point was: persistent/refractory GD, antithyroid drugs over 5 years with positive TRAb. The TCR library used RNA extracted from PBMCs. Material: peripheral blood mononuclear cells (PBMCs), obtained when the disease was refractory, from a patient treated with antithyroid drugs. Receptors originate from a female donor with Graves disease.

This clonotype appeared many times. This sequence joins TRBV30 and TRBJ1-6; D uncertain. The germline gives CDR1 GTSNPN, CDR2 SVGIG (reference sequence). The germline V and J ends were trimmed by 2 bases and 4 bases, with 6 bases remaining between them. The CDR3 totals 13 residues. CDR3 DNA: TGTGCCTGGAGTTCGGCGTATAATTCACCCCTCCACTTT. Encoded protein: CAWSSAYNSPLHF.

The rearrangement uses TRBV15 and TRBJ1-1; D remains unclear. Trimming left V 0 bases short and J 10 bases short, with 12 bases between. The CDR3 is 13 amino acids. The germline CDR1 and CDR2 sequences are LNHNV and YYDKDF (reference sequence). CDR3 bases: TGTGCCACCAGCAGAGATTTAGGATCACCAGCTTTCTTT. Translation gives CATSRDLGSPAFF.

This chain joins TRBV5-1 and TRBJ1-4; D remains ambiguous. CDR1 and CDR2 (germline): SGHRS, YFSETQ. V was trimmed by 0 bases and J by 6 bases, leaving 9 bases between them. The CDR3 covers 14 residues. The CDR3 coding sequence is TGCGCCAGCAGCTTGGTAGGCGGGTATGAAAAACTGTTTTTT. It encodes CASSLVGGYEKLFF.

In its sample, this clonotype was seen many times. The gene calls are TRBV27 and TRBJ1-5, with TRBD1 identical over 7 bases. CDR1 and CDR2 (germline): MNHEY, SMNVEV (reference sequence). This CDR3 is 18 amino acids long. The ends lost 3 bases at V and 4 bases at J; junction bases unmatched: 15. CDR3 sequence (DNA): TGTGCCAGCAGTTTCGTCCCGGCAGGGGGAGGATGGAATCAGCCCCAGCATTTT. Translation: CASSFVPAGGGWNQPQHF.

This clonotype has just a few counts. The rearrangement links TRBV4-1 to TRBJ2-7, with TRBD1 identical over 11 bases. The CDR3 length is 16 residues. Germline values: CDR1 MGHRA, CDR2 YSYEKL. With V trimmed by 1 base and J by 1 base, 3 bases remained unmatched. CDR3 region: CASSQAGTGGSYEQYF. In nucleotides, the CDR3 is TGCGCCAGCAGCCAAGCTGGGACAGGGGGATCCTACGAGCAGTACTTC.

In this sample, this clonotype turned up many times. The chain couples TRBV5-1 to TRBJ1-5; 8 bases are shared with TRBD1. Germline loops: CDR1 SGHRS, CDR2 YFSETQ. This CDR3 region has 15 residues. Trimming at V came to 4 bases and at J to 3 bases, leaving 6 bases not matched to a gene. Here the CDR3 DNA reads TGCGCCAGCAGCCAGACAGGGGACTTCAATCAGCCCCAGCATTTT. It is translated as CASSQTGDFNQPQHF.

This clonotype was seen ten or more times. The chain combines TRBV10-2 with TRBJ2-7, with TRBD2 as a possible D gene (5 bases). The CDR3 runs to 14 residues. Trimming cost V 5 bases and J 5 bases, with 16 bases left between them. Germline values: CDR1 WSHSY, CDR2 SAAADI. CDR3 sequence (DNA): TGCGCCAGCAGTAAAAGCGGTCACGGTGACGAGCAGTACTTC. It translates to CASSKSGHGDEQYF.

Regarding this clonotype: It may be a read error: a sequence one base away is much more abundant. The chain has TRBV28 and TRBJ1-5; TRBD1 is a possible D gene (6 bases). The V end lost 5 bases, the J end lost 5 bases, and 16 bases lay between the germline ends. Germline V gene lookup returns CDR1 MDHEN and CDR2 SYDVKM. The CDR3 runs 15 residues. This CDR3 is CASSSQGIGDQPQHF. The CDR3 DNA is TGTGCCAGCAGTAGTCAGGGGATCGGCGATCAGCCCCAGCATTTT. The full variable domain, in which reference TRBV28 and TRBJ1-5 provide the parts outside the CDR3, is DVKVTQSSRYLVKRTGEKVFLECVQDMDHENMFWYRQDPGLGLRLIYFSYDVKMKEKGDIPEGYSVSREKKERFSLILESASTNQTSMYLCASSSQGIGDQPQHFGDGTRLSIL.

This clonotype was recorded many times. CDR3 in amino acids: CATSPARDRQNQPQHF. The DNA of the CDR3 is TGTGCCACCAGCCCGGCCCGGGACAGGCAGAATCAGCCCCAGCATTTT. J is TRBJ1-5 and V is TRBV15, with TRBD1 matching 8 bases. The CDR3 loop spans 16 amino acids. V gave up 5 bases and J gave up 4 bases; unmatched junction bases: 10. CDR1 LNHNV and CDR2 YYDKDF come from the germline V gene (reference sequence).

This clonotype was picked up a small number of times. The gene calls are TRBV4-1 and TRBJ2-1, with D uncertain. Trimming shortened V by 0 bases and J by 4 bases, and 10 bases separated the two germline ends. Germline V gene lookup returns CDR1 MGHRA and CDR2 YSYEKL. CDR3 length equals 15 residues. For the CDR3, the DNA is TGCGCCAGCAGCCAAGATGTGCCAGCGTACAATGAGCAGTTCTTC. The encoded protein is CASSQDVPAYNEQFF.

The table lists this clonotype with many counts. The chain has TRBV5-8 and TRBJ2-7, with 9 bases identical to TRBD1. The trim removed 2 bases at V and 0 bases at J, leaving 6 bases unmatched. Germline V gene lookup returns CDR1 SGHTS and CDR2 YDEGEE. The CDR3 consists of 16 residues. The CDR3 DNA reads as TGTGCCAGCAGCTTAGTAGGACAGGGGAGCTCCTACGAGCAGTACTTC. Translation: CASSLVGQGSSYEQYF. Using reference TRBV5-8 and TRBJ2-7 for the parts outside the CDR3, the full variable domain is EAGVTQSPTHLIKTRGQQATLRCSPISGHTSVYWYQQALGLGLQFLLWYDEGEERNRGNFPPRFSGRQFPNYSSELNVNALELEDSALYLCASSLVGQGSSYEQYFGPGTRLTVT.

The chain uses TRBV27 and TRBJ2-7, with TRBD1 as a possible D gene (5 bases). This CDR3 has 16 residues. From germline, CDR1 is MNHEY and CDR2 SMNVEV (reference sequence). The V end was cut by 5 bases, the J end by 3 bases, with 20 bases between. The DNA of the CDR3 is TGTGCCAGCAGTCTAAGTGGGGCACTAACTAACTACGAGCAGTACTTC. Encoded protein: CASSLSGALTNYEQYF.

This clonotype showed up just once. This may be a read error: a much more frequent sequence differs by one nucleotide. The CDR3 DNA reads TGCGACAGCAGTATGACAGCCTACGAGCAGTACTTC. Amino acids: CDSSMTAYEQYF. The rearrangement joins TRBV10-2 to TRBJ2-7; TRBD1 might be the D (5 bases). There are 12 residues in the CDR3. In germline, CDR1 is WSHSY, CDR2 SAAADI.

Worth noting for this clonotype: Given a far larger clone just one base away, this is likely a sequencing read error. The CDR3 DNA is TGTGCCAGCAGCCCCCGACAGGGGTCGGGAGTGCACGAGCAGTACTTC. It codes for CASSPRQGSGVHEQYF. The chain has TRBV7-2 and TRBJ2-7; 8 nucleotides match TRBD1. Germline values: CDR1 SGHTA, CDR2 FQGNSA. The CDR3 consists of 16 residues. V shed 5 bases and J 5 bases; nucleotides not matched to a gene: 14.

The V gene is TRBV6-5, the J gene TRBJ2-2; D might be TRBD1 (5 bases). V lost 1 base, J lost 0 bases, and 9 bases lay in between. The V gene's germline CDR1 is MNHEY and CDR2 SVGAGI. The CDR3 is 16 amino acids. The CDR3 here is CASSYYARANTGELFF. The CDR3 DNA reads TGTGCCAGCAGTTACTATGCCAGGGCGAACACCGGGGAGCTGTTTTTT.

The sample holds a few counts of this clonotype. The chain combines TRBV6-2 or TRBV6-3 with TRBJ1-4; D not certain. The V end lost 4 bases, the J end lost 8 bases, and 11 bases lay between the germline ends. The CDR3 covers 13 residues. In germline, CDR1 is MNHEY, CDR2 SVGEGT. CDR3 nucleotide sequence: TGTGCCAGCAGTTGGCTCAAGACGGAAAAACTGTTTTTT. Translating it yields CASSWLKTEKLFF.

Only a few counts were recorded for this clonotype. The genes are TRBV10-3 and TRBJ2-5; 8 nucleotides agree with TRBD1. Germline V gives CDR1 ENHRY, CDR2 SYGVKD. The V gene end was trimmed by 4 bases and the J gene end by 4 bases; junction bases not matched to a gene: 5. This CDR3 has 14 residues. The CDR3 DNA is TGTGCCATCAGTGGACAGGGGTTAGGAGAGACCCAGTACTTC. This sequence encodes CAISGQGLGETQYF.

This clonotype came up a few times. The J gene is TRBJ2-1, the V gene TRBV6-5; D gene ambiguous. The V gene lost 1 base and the J gene lost 7 bases, with 14 bases spanning the gap. Germline V gene lookup returns CDR1 MNHEY and CDR2 SVGAGI. The CDR3 is made up of 15 amino acids. This CDR3 is CASSYYLGDQNEQFF. As DNA, the CDR3 is TGTGCCAGCAGTTACTACTTGGGCGACCAAAATGAGCAGTTCTTC.

At least ten counts were recorded for this clonotype. The rearrangement joins TRBV7-2 to TRBJ2-5; 7 bases are a match to TRBD1. Germline V gene data show CDR1 as SGHTA and CDR2 as FQGNSA. Germline trimming cut 2 bases from V and 4 bases from J; bases unmatched to any gene: 10. This CDR3 contains 16 residues. CDR3 region: CASSLPGTVFGETQYF. The DNA for the CDR3 is TGTGCCAGCAGCTTACCGGGGACAGTATTCGGAGAGACCCAGTACTTC.

The J gene is TRBJ2-7, the V gene TRBV2; 7 bases fit TRBD2. CDR3 size: 14 residues. V dropped 5 bases and J dropped 0; count of bases not matched to a gene: 4. Germline CDR1 and CDR2: SNHLY and FYNNEI. In DNA form, the CDR3 reads TGTGCCAGCAGTTCCCAGCGGGACTCCTACGAGCAGTACTTC. The encoded protein is CASSSQRDSYEQYF.

This sequence joins TRBV7-8 and TRBJ2-7; TRBD2 matches at 12 bases. The CDR3 extends over 17 amino acids. Germline V gene sequence: CDR1 SGHVS, CDR2 FQNEAQ. J gave up 2 bases and V 1 base, and 6 bases lay outside the gene matches. The CDR3 nucleotides read TGTGCCAGCAGCTTAGGTGGACTAGCGGGACGAACCTACGAGCAGTACTTC. It specifies CASSLGGLAGRTYEQYF.

This clonotype was counted between two and nine times. The chain couples TRBV20-1 to TRBJ1-2; 7 nucleotides align to TRBD1. V dropped 0 bases and J dropped 1; count of bases not matched to a gene: 11. Germline V lookup: CDR1 DFQATT, CDR2 SNEGSKA (reference sequence). The CDR3 is 17 residues long. The CDR3 reads CSARDGKGQPVNYGYTF. The DNA of the CDR3 is TGCAGTGCTAGAGACGGAAAGGGACAGCCTGTTAACTATGGCTACACCTTC.

The chain combines TRBV2 with TRBJ1-5, with unresolved D. Germline V CDR1 and CDR2: SNHLY, FYNNEI. The CDR3 is 14 amino acids. V dropped 7 bases and J dropped 0 bases, with 10 bases sitting between them. Written as DNA, the CDR3 is TGTGCCAGCACCCCCGGATGTAGCAATCAGCCCCAGCATTTT. Its translation is CASTPGCSNQPQHF.

In its sample, this clonotype was seen many times. This chain joins TRBV12-5 and TRBJ2-5, with 14 bases fitting TRBD2. The CDR3 spans 15 residues. From germline, CDR1 is LGHNT and CDR2 FRNRAP. V lost 6 bases and J lost 4; bases outside the gene matches: 4. In DNA, the CDR3 is TGTGCTAGTGGCCTGGGGACTAGCGGGAGAGAGACCCAGTACTTC. Its protein product is CASGLGTSGRETQYF.

The table lists this clonotype with a count of one. A read error may explain this, as a much larger clone is one base away. The J gene is TRBJ2-5, the V gene TRBV7-9; 9 positions match TRBD1. Germline CDR1 SEHNR, CDR2 FQNEAQ (reference sequence). Unmatched junction bases numbered 16, after V lost 1 base and J lost 7 bases. The CDR3 is 18 residues long. CDR3 nucleotide sequence: TGTGCCAGCAGCTTAGGCCCCCCAACGACAGGGGGAGTAGGGACCCAGTACTTC. Residues: CASSLGPPTTGGVGTQYF.

This chain connects TRBV9 to TRBJ1-5, with D tentatively TRBD1 (5 bases). This CDR3 spans 15 amino acids. V was cut by 3 bases and J by 4 bases, with 14 bases left in between. Germline V CDR1 and CDR2: SGDLS, YYNGEE. Written as DNA, the CDR3 is TGTGCCAGCAGCGCAGGAGGCAGGGTTAATCAGCCCCAGCATTTT. It codes for CASSAGGRVNQPQHF.

The chain recombines TRBV20-1 with TRBJ1-3; no clear D. The CDR3 is 17 amino acids. Per the germline V gene, CDR1 is DFQATT and CDR2 is SNEGSKA (reference sequence). Trimming pared 0 bases from V and 1 base from J, leaving 16 bases between. CDR3 loop: CSARDSGKGSSGNTIYF. The CDR3 bases are TGCAGTGCTAGAGATTCCGGGAAGGGAAGTTCTGGAAACACCATATATTTT.